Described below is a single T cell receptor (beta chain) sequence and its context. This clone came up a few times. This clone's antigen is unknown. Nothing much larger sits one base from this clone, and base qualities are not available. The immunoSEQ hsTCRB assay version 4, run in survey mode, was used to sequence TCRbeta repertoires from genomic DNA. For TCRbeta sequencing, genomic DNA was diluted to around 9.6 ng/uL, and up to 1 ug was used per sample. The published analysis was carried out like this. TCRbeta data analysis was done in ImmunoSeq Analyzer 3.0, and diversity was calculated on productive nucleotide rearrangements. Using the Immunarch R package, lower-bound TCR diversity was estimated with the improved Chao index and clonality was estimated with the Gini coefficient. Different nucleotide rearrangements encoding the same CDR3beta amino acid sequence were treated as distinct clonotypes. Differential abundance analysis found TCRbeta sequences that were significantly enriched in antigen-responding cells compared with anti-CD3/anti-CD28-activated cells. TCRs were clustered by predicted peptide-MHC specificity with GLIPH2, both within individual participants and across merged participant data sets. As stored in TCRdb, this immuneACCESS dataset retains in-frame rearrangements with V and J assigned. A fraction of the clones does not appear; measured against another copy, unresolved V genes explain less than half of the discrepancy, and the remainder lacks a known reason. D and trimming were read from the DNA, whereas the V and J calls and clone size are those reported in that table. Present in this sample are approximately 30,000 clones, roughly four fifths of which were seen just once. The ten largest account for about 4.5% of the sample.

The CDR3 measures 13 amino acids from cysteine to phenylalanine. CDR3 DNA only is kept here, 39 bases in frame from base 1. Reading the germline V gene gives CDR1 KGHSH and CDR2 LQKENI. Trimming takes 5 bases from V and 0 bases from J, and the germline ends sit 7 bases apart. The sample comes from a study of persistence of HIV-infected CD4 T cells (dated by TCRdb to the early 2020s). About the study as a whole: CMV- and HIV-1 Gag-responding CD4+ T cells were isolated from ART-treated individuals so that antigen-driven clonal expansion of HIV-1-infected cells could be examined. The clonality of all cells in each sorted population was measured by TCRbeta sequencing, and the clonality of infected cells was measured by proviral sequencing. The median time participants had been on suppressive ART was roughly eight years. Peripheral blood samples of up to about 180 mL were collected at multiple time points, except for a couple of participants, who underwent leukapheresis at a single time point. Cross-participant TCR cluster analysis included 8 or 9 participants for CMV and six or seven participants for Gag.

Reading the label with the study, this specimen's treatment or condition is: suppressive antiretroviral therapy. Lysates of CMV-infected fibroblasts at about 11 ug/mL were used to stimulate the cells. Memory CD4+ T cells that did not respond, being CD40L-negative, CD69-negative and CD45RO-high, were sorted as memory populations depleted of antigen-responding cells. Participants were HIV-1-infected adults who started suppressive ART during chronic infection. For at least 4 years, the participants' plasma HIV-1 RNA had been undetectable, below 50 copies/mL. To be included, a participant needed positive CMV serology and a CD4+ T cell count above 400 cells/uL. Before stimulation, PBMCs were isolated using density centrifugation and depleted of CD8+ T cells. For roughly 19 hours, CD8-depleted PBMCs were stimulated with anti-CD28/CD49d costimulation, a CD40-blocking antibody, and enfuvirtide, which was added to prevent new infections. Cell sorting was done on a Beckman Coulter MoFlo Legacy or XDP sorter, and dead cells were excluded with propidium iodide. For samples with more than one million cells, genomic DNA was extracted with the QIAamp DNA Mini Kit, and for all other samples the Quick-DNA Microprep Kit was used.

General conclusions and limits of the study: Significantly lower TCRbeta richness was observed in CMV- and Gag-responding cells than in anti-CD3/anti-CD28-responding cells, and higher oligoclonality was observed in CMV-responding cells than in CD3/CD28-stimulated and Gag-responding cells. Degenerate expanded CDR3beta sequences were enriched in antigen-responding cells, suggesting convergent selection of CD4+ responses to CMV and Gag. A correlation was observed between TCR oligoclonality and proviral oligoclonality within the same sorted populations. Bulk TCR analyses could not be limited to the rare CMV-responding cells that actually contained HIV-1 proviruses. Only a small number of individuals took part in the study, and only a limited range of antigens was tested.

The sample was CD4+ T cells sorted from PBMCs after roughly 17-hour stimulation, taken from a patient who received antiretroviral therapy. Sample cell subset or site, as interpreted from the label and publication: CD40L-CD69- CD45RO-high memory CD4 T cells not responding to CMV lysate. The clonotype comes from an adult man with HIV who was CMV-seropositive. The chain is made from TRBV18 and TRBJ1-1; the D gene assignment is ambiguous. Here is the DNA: TGTGCCAGCTCAGCGACACTGAACACTGAAGCTTTCTTT. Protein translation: CASSATLNTEAFF.